This TCR beta chain was recovered during a study of T cells expressing NK-cell markers. Study context: The authors derived TCR beta repertoires from sorted CD3+CD56+NKG2C+, CD3+CD56+NKG2C- and CD3+CD56-NKG2C+ T cells. Overall study findings and caveats: The leading position in the CD3+CD56-NKG2C+ fraction of a handful of donors also went to these clonotypes.

About this clonotype itself: Its specificity is unknown.

Production of TCR beta cDNA relied on 5'RACE template switching with UMIs. TCRdb reprocessed the 5' RACE reads and stores each CDR3 protein as one record, lacking DNA. Its clone listing holds roughly 450,000 distinct CDR3 sequences. The CDR3 contains 14 residues. Germline CDR1 is ENHRY and CDR2 is SYGVKD. The specimen was blood T cells: a sorted CD56 or NKG2C T cell subset, CD4+ or CD8+ T cells, or bulk PBMC T cells (not recorded which). The chain combines TRBV10-3 with TRBJ1-1; TCRdb names TRBD1, which stays unverified in the absence of DNA. The sequence came from a woman aged 45-60 years in good health. CDR3 in amino acids: CAITLGPGGTEAFF.